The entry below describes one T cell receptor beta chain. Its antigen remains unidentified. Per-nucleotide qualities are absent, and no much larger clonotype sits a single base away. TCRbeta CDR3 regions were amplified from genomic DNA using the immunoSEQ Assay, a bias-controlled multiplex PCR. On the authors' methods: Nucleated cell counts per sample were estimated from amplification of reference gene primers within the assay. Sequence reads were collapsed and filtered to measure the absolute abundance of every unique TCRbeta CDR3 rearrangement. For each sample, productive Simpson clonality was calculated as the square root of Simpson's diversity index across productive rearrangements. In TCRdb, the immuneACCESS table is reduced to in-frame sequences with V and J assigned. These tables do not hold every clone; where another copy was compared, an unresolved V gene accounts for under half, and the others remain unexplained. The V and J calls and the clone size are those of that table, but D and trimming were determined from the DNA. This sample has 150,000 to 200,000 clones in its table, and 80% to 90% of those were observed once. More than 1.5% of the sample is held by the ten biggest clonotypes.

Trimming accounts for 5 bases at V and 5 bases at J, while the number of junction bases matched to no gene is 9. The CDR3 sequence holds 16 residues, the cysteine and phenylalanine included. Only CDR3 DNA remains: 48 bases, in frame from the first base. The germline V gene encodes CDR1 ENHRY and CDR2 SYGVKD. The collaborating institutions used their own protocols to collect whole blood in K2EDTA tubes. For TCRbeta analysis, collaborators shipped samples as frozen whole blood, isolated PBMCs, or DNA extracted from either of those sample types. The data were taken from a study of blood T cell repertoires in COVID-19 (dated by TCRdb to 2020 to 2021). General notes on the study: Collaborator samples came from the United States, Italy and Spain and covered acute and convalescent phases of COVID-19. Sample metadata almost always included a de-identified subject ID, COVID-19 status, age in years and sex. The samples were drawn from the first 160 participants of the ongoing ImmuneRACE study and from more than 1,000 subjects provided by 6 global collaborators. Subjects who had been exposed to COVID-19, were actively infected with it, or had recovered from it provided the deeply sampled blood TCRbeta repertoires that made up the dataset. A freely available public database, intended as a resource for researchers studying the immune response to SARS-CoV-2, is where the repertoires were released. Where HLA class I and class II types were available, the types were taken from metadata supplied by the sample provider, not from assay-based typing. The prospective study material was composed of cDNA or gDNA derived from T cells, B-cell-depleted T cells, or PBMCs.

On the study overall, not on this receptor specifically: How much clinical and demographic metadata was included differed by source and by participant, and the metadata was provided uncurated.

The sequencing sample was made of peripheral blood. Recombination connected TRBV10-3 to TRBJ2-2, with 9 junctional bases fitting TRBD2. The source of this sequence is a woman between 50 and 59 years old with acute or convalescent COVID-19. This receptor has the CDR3 CAISLLSGGETGELFF. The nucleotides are TGTGCCATCAGTCTCCTTAGCGGGGGTGAAACCGGGGAGCTGTTTTTT.